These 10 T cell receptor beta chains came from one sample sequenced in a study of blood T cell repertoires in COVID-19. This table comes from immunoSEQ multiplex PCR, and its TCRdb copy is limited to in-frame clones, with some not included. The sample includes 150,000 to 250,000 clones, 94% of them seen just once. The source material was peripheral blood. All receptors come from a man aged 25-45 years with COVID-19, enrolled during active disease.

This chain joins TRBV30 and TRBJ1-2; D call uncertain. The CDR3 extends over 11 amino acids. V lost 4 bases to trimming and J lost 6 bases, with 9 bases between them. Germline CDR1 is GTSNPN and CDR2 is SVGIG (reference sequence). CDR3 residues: CAWTPGDGYTF. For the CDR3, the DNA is TGTGCCTGGACCCCCGGGGATGGCTACACCTTC.

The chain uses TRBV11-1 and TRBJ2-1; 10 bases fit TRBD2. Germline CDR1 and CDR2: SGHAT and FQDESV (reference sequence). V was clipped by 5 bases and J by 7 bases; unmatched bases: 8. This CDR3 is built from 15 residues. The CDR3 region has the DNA TGTGCCAGCAGCCCGCAGCGGGGGGGCCTGAATGAGCAGTTCTTC. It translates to CASSPQRGGLNEQFF.

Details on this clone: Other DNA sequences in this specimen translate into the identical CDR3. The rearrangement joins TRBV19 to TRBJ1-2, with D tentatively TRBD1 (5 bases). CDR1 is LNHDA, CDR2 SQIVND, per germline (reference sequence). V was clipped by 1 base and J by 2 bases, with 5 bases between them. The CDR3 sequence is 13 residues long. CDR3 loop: CASSIGGNYGYTF. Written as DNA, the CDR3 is TGTGCCAGTAGTATAGGGGGCAACTATGGCTACACCTTC.

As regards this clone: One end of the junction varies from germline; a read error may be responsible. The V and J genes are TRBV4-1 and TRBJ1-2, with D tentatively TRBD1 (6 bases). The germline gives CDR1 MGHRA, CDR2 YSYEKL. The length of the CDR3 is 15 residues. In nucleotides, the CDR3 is TGCGCCAGCAGCTCTCCGGGGGGCATTAACCATGGCTACACCTTC. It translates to CASSSPGGINHGYTF.

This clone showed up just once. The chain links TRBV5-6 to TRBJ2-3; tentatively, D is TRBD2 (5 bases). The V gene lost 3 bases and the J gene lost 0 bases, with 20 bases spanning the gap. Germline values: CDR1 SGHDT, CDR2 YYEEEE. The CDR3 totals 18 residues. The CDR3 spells CASSSNLRGTSSTDTQYF. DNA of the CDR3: TGTGCCAGCAGCTCGAACCTCCGGGGAACGTCTAGCACAGATACGCAGTATTTT.

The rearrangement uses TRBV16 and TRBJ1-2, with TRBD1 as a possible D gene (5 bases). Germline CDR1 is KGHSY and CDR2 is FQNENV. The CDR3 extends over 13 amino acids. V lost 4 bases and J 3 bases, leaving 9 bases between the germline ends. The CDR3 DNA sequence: TGTGCCAGCAGCCCAGGGTTCGACTATGGCTACACCTTC. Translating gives CASSPGFDYGYTF.

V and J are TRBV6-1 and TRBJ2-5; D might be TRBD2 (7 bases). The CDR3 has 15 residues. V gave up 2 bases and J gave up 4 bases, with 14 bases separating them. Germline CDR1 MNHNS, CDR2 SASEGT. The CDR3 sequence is CASSENSGGGETQYF. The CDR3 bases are TGTGCCAGCAGTGAAAATTCGGGGGGCGGAGAGACCCAGTACTTC.

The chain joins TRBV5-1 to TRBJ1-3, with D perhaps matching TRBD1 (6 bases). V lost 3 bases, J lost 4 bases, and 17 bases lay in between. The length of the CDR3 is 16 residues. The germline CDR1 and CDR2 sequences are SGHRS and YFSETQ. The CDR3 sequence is CASSSGNDRSGNTIYF. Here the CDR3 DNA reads TGCGCCAGCAGCTCCGGAAACGACAGGTCCGGAAACACCATATATTTT.

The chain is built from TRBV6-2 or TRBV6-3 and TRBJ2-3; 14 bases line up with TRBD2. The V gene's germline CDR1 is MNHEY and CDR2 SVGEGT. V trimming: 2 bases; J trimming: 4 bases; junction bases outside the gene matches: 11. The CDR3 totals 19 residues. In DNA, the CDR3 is TGTGCCAGCAGTTACCAACCCGCAATGGGACTAGCGGGGGCAGATACGCAGTATTTT. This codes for CASSYQPAMGLAGADTQYF.

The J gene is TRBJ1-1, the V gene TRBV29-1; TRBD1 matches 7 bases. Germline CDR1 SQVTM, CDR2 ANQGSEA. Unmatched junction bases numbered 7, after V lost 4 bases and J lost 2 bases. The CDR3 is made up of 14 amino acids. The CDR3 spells CSVGVDRVNTEAFF. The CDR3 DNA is TGCAGCGTTGGGGTTGACAGGGTCAACACTGAAGCTTTCTTT.